This is a list of T cell receptor beta chains from one sample in a study of blood T cell repertoires in COVID-19. Assay used: immunoSEQ multiplex PCR; TCRdb lists only in-frame clones, some missing. The table has around 70,000 clones, approximately 92% seen once; the top ten hold about 10%. Material: peripheral blood. The receptors stem from a man older than 75 with acute or convalescent COVID-19. Each CDR3 is given with its conserved first and last residue. Fields, in order: V gene, CDR3 length, J gene, clone size, D gene, CDR3 protein, CDR3 DNA. A D gene is named only where the DNA matches it firmly. Where a row states a size, it is once, few, many or the class of an expanded clone; other rows omit it.

TRBV11-1	13	TRBJ2-7	.	.	CASSLEEAHEQYF	TGTGCCAGCAGCTTAGAGGAGGCCCACGAGCAGTACTTC
TRBV20-1	15	TRBJ2-3	.	.	CSASPPVSSTDTQYF	TGCAGTGCTAGTCCCCCAGTCTCTAGCACAGATACGCAGTATTTT
TRBV7-9	15	TRBJ2-6	.	TRBD1	CASSSRTGPANVLTF	TGTGCCAGCAGCTCCCGGACAGGGCCAGCCAACGTCCTGACTTTC
TRBV3-1/TRBV3-2	14	TRBJ2-2	.	.	CASRDWANTGELFF	TGTGCCAGCAGAGACTGGGCGAACACCGGGGAGCTGTTTTTT
TRBV5-1	11	TRBJ2-4	.	.	CASSLGDIQYF	TGCGCCAGCAGCTTGGGAGACATTCAGTACTTC
TRBV5-1	17	TRBJ2-3	.	TRBD2	CASSLPGTSGRTDTQYF	TGCGCCAGCAGCTTACCCGGGACTAGCGGGAGGACAGATACGCAGTATTTT
TRBV4-1	16	TRBJ1-1	once	TRBD1	CASSQVGQVSGSEAFF	TGCGCCAGCAGCCAAGTGGGACAGGTCTCCGGATCCGAAGCTTTCTTT
TRBV19	13	TRBJ2-5	.	TRBD2	CASTAGGRGTQYF	TGTGCCAGTACAGCGGGGGGGCGGGGGACCCAGTACTTC
TRBV11-2	16	TRBJ1-1	.	.	CASSLGPGEGVTEAFF	TGTGCCAGCAGCTTAGGACCAGGGGAAGGAGTCACTGAAGCTTTCTTT
TRBV7-9	14	TRBJ1-3	.	.	CASSLGQSGNTIYF	TGTGCCAGCAGCTTAGGACAGAGTGGAAACACCATATATTTT
TRBV5-4	17	TRBJ2-4	.	TRBD2	CASSLGLAGGPGNIQYF	TGTGCCAGCAGCTTGGGACTAGCGGGGGGGCCGGGAAACATTCAGTACTTC
TRBV7-2	15	TRBJ2-7	.	.	CASSRSQATSYEQYF	TGTGCCAGCAGCCGGTCCCAAGCTACCTCCTACGAGCAGTACTTC
TRBV11-3	13	TRBJ1-1	.	.	CASSRGGNTEAFF	TGTGCCAGCAGCCGAGGGGGGAACACTGAAGCTTTCTTT
TRBV5-6	15	TRBJ2-3	.	TRBD1	CASSYNRGLTDTQYF	TGTGCCAGCAGCTATAACAGGGGGCTTACAGATACGCAGTATTTT
TRBV18	14	TRBJ2-7	.	TRBD1	CASSPVTGENEQYF	TGTGCCAGCTCACCCGTGACAGGGGAAAACGAGCAGTACTTC
TRBV5-1	15	TRBJ2-3	.	.	CASSLAGRLTDTQYF	TGCGCCAGCAGCTTGGCAGGGCGACTCACAGATACGCAGTATTTT
TRBV6-1	17	TRBJ1-4	.	.	CASSEALLLGGSEKLFF	TGTGCCAGCAGTGAAGCGCTATTGTTGGGGGGAAGTGAAAAACTGTTTTTT
TRBV5-4	15	TRBJ2-7	.	.	CASSLRLAFSYEQYF	TGTGCCAGCAGCTTGAGGTTAGCCTTCTCCTACGAGCAGTACTTC
TRBV6-1	13	TRBJ2-7	.	TRBD1	CASSEEDRASAYF	TGTGCCAGCAGTGAAGAGGACAGGGCCTCCGCGTACTTC
TRBV30	15	TRBJ1-2	once	.	CAWSPGVGGSSGYTF	TGTGCCTGGAGCCCAGGGGTAGGGGGATCATCTGGCTACACCTTC
TRBV18	15	TRBJ1-3	.	.	CASSPPAEIGNTIYF	TGTGCCAGCTCACCCCCCGCGGAGATTGGAAACACCATATATTTT
TRBV5-1	14	TRBJ2-7	.	.	CASSIDRKDYEQYF	TGCGCCAGCAGCATCGACAGGAAGGACTACGAGCAGTACTTC
TRBV4-1	17	TRBJ1-4	.	.	CASSQDRGGDGNEKLFF	TGCGCCAGCAGCCAAGATAGAGGCGGGGACGGTAATGAAAAACTGTTTTTT